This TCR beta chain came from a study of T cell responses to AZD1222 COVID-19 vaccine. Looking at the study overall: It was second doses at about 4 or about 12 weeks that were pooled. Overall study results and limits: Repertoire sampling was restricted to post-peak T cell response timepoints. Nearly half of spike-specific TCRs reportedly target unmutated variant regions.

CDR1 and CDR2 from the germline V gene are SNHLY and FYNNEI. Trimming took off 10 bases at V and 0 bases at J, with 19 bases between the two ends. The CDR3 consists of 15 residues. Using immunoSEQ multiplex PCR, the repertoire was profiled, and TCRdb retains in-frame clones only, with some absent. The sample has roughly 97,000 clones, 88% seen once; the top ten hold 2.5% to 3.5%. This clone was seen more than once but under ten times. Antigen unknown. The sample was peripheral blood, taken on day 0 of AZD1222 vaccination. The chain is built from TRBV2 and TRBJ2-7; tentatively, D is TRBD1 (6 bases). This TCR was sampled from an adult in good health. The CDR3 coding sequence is TGTGCCACCCCGGACGGCAGGGGTATCTCCTACGAGCAGTACTTC. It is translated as CATPDGRGISYEQYF.